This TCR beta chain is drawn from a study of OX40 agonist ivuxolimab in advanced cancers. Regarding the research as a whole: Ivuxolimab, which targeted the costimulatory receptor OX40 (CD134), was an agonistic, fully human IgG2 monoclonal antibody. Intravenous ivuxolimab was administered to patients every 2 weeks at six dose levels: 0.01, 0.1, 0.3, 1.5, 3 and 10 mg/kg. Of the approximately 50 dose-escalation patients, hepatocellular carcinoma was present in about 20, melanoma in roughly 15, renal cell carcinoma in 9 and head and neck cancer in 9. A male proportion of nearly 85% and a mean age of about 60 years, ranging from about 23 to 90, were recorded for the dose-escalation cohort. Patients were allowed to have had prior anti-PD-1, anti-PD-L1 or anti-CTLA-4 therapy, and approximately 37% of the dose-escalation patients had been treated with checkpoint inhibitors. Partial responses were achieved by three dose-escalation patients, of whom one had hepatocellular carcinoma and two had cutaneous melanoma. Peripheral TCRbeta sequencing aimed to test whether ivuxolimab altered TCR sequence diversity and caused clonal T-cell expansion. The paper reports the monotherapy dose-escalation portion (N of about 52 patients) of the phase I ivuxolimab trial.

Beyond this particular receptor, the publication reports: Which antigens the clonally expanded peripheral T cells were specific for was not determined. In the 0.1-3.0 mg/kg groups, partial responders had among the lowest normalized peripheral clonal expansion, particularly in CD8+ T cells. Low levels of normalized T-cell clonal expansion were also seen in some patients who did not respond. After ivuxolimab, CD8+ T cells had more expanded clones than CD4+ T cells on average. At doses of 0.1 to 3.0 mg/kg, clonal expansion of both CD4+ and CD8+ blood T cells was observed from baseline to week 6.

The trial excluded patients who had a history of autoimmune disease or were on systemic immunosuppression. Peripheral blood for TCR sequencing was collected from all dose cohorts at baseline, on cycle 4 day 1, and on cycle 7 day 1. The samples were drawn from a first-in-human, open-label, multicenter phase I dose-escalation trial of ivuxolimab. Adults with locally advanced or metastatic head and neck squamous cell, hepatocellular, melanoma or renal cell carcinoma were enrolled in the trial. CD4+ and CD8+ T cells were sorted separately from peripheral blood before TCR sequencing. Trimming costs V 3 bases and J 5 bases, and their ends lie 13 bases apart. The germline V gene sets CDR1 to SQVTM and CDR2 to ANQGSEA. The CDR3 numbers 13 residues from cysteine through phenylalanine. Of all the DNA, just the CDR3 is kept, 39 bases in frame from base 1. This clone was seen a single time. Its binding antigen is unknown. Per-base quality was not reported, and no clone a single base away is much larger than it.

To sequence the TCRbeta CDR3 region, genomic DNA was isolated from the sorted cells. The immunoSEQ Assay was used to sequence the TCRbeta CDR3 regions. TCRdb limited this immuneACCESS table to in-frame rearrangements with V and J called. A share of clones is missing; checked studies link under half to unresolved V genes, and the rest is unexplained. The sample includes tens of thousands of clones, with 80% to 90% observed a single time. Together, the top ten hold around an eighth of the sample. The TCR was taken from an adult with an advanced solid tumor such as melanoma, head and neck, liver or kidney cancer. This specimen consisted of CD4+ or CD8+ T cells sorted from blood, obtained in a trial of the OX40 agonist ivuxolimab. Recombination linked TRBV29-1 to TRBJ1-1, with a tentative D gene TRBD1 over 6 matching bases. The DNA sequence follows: TGCAGCGTTGATAGGGGGGGATTAACTGAAGCTTTCTTT. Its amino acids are CSVDRGGLTEAFF.